Listed below are T cell receptor beta chains from one sample, sequenced in a study of blood T cell repertoires in COVID-19. The protocol was immunoSEQ multiplex PCR, while the TCRdb copy is restricted to in-frame clones and leaves out a portion. The table lists approximately 200,000 clones, about 90% of them singletons. The sequencing input was PBMCs or T cells enriched from blood (not recorded which). These receptors originate from a woman in her thirties who had recovered from COVID-19. The CDR3 runs from the conserved cysteine through the conserved F or W. The D gene is left open where the match is weak. Size is stated for part of the rows, as once, few or many counts, or as a class when the clone is expanded.

cdr3_length	d_call	j_call	clone_size	v_call	cdr3_nt	cdr3_aa
14	.	TRBJ1-2	few	TRBV7-3	TGTGCCAGGCGAAGTGGAGGGCCATGCTATGGCTACACCTTC	CARRSGGPCYGYTF
16	TRBD2	TRBJ2-3	.	TRBV5-1	TGCGCCAGCAGCTTGACGGCGGGAGGGTCCACAGATACGCAGTATTTT	CASSLTAGGSTDTQYF
13	TRBD1	TRBJ1-1	.	TRBV30	TGTGCCTGGAGCCCGACAGGGTACACTGAAGCTTTCTTT	CAWSPTGYTEAFF
15	TRBD1	TRBJ1-2	.	TRBV4-1	TGCGCCAGCAGCCGCGACGGGACAGGGGGGAATGGCTACACCTTC	CASSRDGTGGNGYTF
14	.	TRBJ1-2	.	TRBV6-5	TGTGCCAGCAGTTACCGGCGGCCTAACTATGGCTACACCTTC	CASSYRRPNYGYTF
15	.	TRBJ2-3	.	TRBV5-6	TGTGCCAGCAGCTTGCCGGGAGGGGGCCCAGATACGCAGTATTTT	CASSLPGGGPDTQYF
16	TRBD1	TRBJ2-3	.	TRBV18	TGTGCCAGCTCACCCCGGACAGGGGGTTATTCAGATACGCAGTATTTT	CASSPRTGGYSDTQYF
18	.	TRBJ1-2	.	TRBV4-1	TGCGCCAGCAGCCAAGAAGGGCGGGGATACTCTTCTAACTATGGCTACACCTTC	CASSQEGRGYSSNYGYTF
13	TRBD1	TRBJ1-2	.	TRBV7-2	TGTGCCAGCAGTCTCCAGGGGGCGCCAGGCTACACCTTC	CASSLQGAPGYTF
16	TRBD2	TRBJ2-7	.	TRBV4-3	TGCGCCAGCAGCCAAGATCCTAGCGGGAGCAGGTACGAGCAGTACTTC	CASSQDPSGSRYEQYF
15	TRBD1	TRBJ1-1	.	TRBV24-1	TGTGCCACCAGTGGGTCAGGGGGAGGGAACACTGAAGCTTTCTTT	CATSGSGGGNTEAFF
13	TRBD1	TRBJ1-1	.	TRBV6-5	TGTGCCAGCAGGCCTGACAGGGGGGCTGAAGCTTTCTTT	CASRPDRGAEAFF
10	.	TRBJ2-7	.	TRBV15	TGTGCCACCAGCAGCCGGGGACAAAGCTTC	CATSSRGQSF
15	.	TRBJ1-6	.	TRBV7-9	TGTGCCAGCAGCTTAGTAACAGGTGGGGATTCACCCCTCCACTTT	CASSLVTGGDSPLHF
15	TRBD1	TRBJ1-4	.	TRBV9	TGTGCCAGCAGCGTAGGGTCCGAACAGGGGGAAAAACTGTTTTTT	CASSVGSEQGEKLFF
16	.	TRBJ1-6	once	TRBV11-2	TGTGCCAGCAGCTTAACAGGGAGCTCCTATAATTCACCCCTCCACTTT	CASSLTGSSYNSPLHF
13	.	TRBJ1-2	once	TRBV28	TGTGCCAGCAGTTTAAAGGAGGGCCTTCGGTACACCTTC	CASSLKEGLRYTF
17	.	TRBJ1-3	once	TRBV19	TGTGCCAGTAGTATCCCCCGGACAGCCGACTCTGGAAACACCATATATTTT	CASSIPRTADSGNTIYF
20	TRBD2	TRBJ2-4	.	TRBV13	TGTGCCAGCAGCGCCCGACTAGCGGGGAGGACGGTGTTCGCCAAAAACATTCAGTACTTC	CASSARLAGRTVFAKNIQYF
12	TRBD2	TRBJ2-7	.	TRBV3-1/TRBV3-2	TGTGCCAGCAGCCAGGGGCGGGGGATCCAGTACTTC	CASSQGRGIQYF
15	TRBD2	TRBJ2-1	.	TRBV29-1	TGCAGCGTTGTAGCCCCCGGGACTAGCGGGTATGAGCAGTTCTTC	CSVVAPGTSGYEQFF
18	TRBD1	TRBJ1-4	.	TRBV14	TGTGCCAGCAGCATGGACAGGGCCAAACTTGCAACTAATGAAAAACTGTTTTTT	CASSMDRAKLATNEKLFF
15	.	TRBJ1-1	.	TRBV19	TGTGCCAGGAATCGGAACAGGGAATCGAACACTGAAGCTTTCTTT	CARNRNRESNTEAFF
15	.	TRBJ1-6	.	TRBV15	TGTGCCACCAGCAGAGATCCTCAGGGTGAATCACCCCTCCACTTT	CATSRDPQGESPLHF
13	.	TRBJ1-5	few	TRBV7-8	TGTGCCAGCAGCTTAGGACAAAATCAGCCCCAGCATTTT	CASSLGQNQPQHF
15	.	TRBJ1-1	.	TRBV4-3	TGCGCCAGCAGTCATCAAGGTGGGGGGGAGACTGAAGCTTTCTTT	CASSHQGGGETEAFF
15	.	TRBJ1-2	.	TRBV13	TGTGCCAGCAGCCCGGACTCCGCGAGAGACTATGGCTACACCTTC	CASSPDSARDYGYTF
15	TRBD1	TRBJ2-7	.	TRBV7-6	TGTGCCAGCAGCGTCCTACAGGGGGCGTCCTACGAGCAGTACTTC	CASSVLQGASYEQYF
14	.	TRBJ1-2	.	TRBV5-1	TGCGCCAGCAGCAAAACGGACAGTAGCTATGGCTACACCTTC	CASSKTDSSYGYTF
18	TRBD2	TRBJ2-7	.	TRBV6-2/TRBV6-3	TGTGCCAGCAGTTACTCGGCTAGCGGGGGGGCCTCTTGGTACGAGCAGTACTTC	CASSYSASGGASWYEQYF
14	.	TRBJ2-7	.	TRBV5-1	TGCGCCAGCAGCAGATCGAACCAGGGTGGCGAGCAGTACTTC	CASSRSNQGGEQYF
16	TRBD1	TRBJ2-7	.	TRBV10-3	TGTGCCATCCGGAGGACAGGGACCTCCTCCTCCTACGAGCAGTACTTC	CAIRRTGTSSSYEQYF
14	.	TRBJ1-1	.	TRBV10-3	TGTGCCATCAGAGCGAGAGCCGAGAACACTGAAGCTTTCTTT	CAIRARAENTEAFF
15	.	TRBJ2-1	.	TRBV5-4	TGTGCCAGCAGCTTATGGGGTAGCGCCAACAATGAGCAGTTCTTC	CASSLWGSANNEQFF
16	TRBD1	TRBJ2-1	.	TRBV5-5	TGTGCCAGCAGCTTCCTTCGGGACAGTCTTTACAATGAGCAGTTCTTC	CASSFLRDSLYNEQFF
13	.	TRBJ1-5	.	TRBV12-3/TRBV12-4	TGTGCCAGCAGTTTCCCCCCCGGTCAGCCCCAGCATTTT	CASSFPPGQPQHF
14	.	TRBJ1-4	few	TRBV5-6	TGTGCCAGCAGCTTTAAATCAACTAATGAAAAACTGTTTTTT	CASSFKSTNEKLFF
13	TRBD1	TRBJ1-4	.	TRBV24-1	TGTGCCACCAGTGAGGGACAGGGCTTCGAACTGTTTTTT	CATSEGQGFELFF
16	.	TRBJ2-3	.	TRBV3-1/TRBV3-2	TGTGCCAGCAGCCGGGGGGGGCCGTTCCTATCAGATACGCAGTATTTT	CASSRGGPFLSDTQYF
13	.	TRBJ1-2	.	TRBV20-1	TGCAGTGCTAGTGGATCGGGTAACTATGGCTACACCTTC	CSASGSGNYGYTF
14	.	TRBJ1-5	.	TRBV11-2	TGTGCCAGCAGCTTCTGGGGAGCGGGCCAGCCCCAGCATTTT	CASSFWGAGQPQHF
12	.	TRBJ2-3	.	TRBV10-3	TGTGCCATCAGTGGGCTTGAAGATACGCAGTATTTT	CAISGLEDTQYF
15	.	TRBJ1-6	.	TRBV30	TGTGCCTGGAGTGTACGGGGGGTAGGTAATTCACCCCTCCACTTT	CAWSVRGVGNSPLHF
15	TRBD2	TRBJ2-3	.	TRBV6-5	TGTGCCAGCAGTTACACTAGCGGGGACACAGATACGCAGTATTTT	CASSYTSGDTDTQYF
13	.	TRBJ1-1	.	TRBV16	TGTGCCAGCAGCACGACAGTGAACACTGAAGCTTTCTTT	CASSTTVNTEAFF
16	TRBD2	TRBJ2-3	.	TRBV5-1	TGCGCCAGCAGCCGGGGACTAGCGGGAGAAGCAGATACGCAGTATTTT	CASSRGLAGEADTQYF
15	.	TRBJ2-3	.	TRBV21-1	TGTGCCAGCAGCCCCGGGGGGGAAAGAGCAGATACGCAGTATTTT	CASSPGGERADTQYF
17	.	TRBJ1-1	.	TRBV27	TGTGCCAGCAGTTTAGAGGCAGGGGCACCGAGGGACACTGAAGCTTTCTTT	CASSLEAGAPRDTEAFF
15	TRBD2	TRBJ2-3	once	TRBV9	TGTGCCAGCAGCGTAGCTAGCGGGGGCACAGATACGCAGTATTTT	CASSVASGGTDTQYF
14	TRBD2	TRBJ2-7	.	TRBV7-2	TGTGCCAGCAGCTGGACTAGCGGTCGCTACGAGCAGTACTTC	CASSWTSGRYEQYF
16	.	TRBJ1-3	.	TRBV6-6	TGTGCCAGCAGTTACTCCACAGGGCGCTCTGGAAACACCATATATTTT	CASSYSTGRSGNTIYF
16	TRBD1	TRBJ2-7	.	TRBV4-3	TGCGCCAGCAGCCAAGACGACAGGGGGCGAAGCTACGAGCAGTACTTC	CASSQDDRGRSYEQYF
16	TRBD2	TRBJ2-1	.	TRBV12-5	TGTGCTAGTGGTTTGGTAGAACTAGCGGCAGGGAATGAGCAGTTCTTC	CASGLVELAAGNEQFF
11	.	TRBJ1-1	.	TRBV29-1	TGCAGCGCCCCAGAGAACACTGAAGCTTTCTTT	CSAPENTEAFF
14	.	TRBJ1-2	.	TRBV19	TGTGCCAGTAGTATAGGGACAGAGTTGGGAGGCTACACCTTC	CASSIGTELGGYTF